What follows describes a single TCR beta chain. Profiled with immunoSEQ multiplex PCR; TCRdb holds only in-frame clones, not every one. This table has about 220,000 clones, approximately 80% appearing once. The sample is drawn from a study of blood T cell repertoires in COVID-19. Study-level information: The United States, Italy and Spain were the sources of the acute and convalescent COVID-19 samples.

Sequencing was performed on PBMCs or T cells enriched from blood (not recorded which). This receptor was identified in a woman aged 55-70 years who had recovered from COVID-19.

DNA of the CDR3: TGTGCCAGCTCACCAGCCAGGGGCCCCGCGGAATCGCCGCAGTATTTT. As protein: CASSPARGPAESPQYF. The chain employs TRBV18 and TRBJ2-3; D perhaps matches TRBD1 (6 bases). The CDR3 contains 16 residues. Between the trimmed V and J ends, which lost 2 bases and 10 bases, there was a span of 22 bases. CDR1 KGHSH and CDR2 LQKENI come from the germline V gene. The entire variable domain, with the rest obtained from reference TRBV18 and TRBJ2-3, is as follows: NAGVMQNPRHLVRRRGQEARLRCSPMKGHSHVYWYRQLPEEGLKFMVYLQKENIIDESGMPKERFSAEFPKEGPSILRIQQVVRGDSAAYFCASSPARGPAESPQYFGPGTRLTVL.